The 32 T cell receptor beta chains below come from one sample, sequenced in a study of T cell repertoires in cytomegalovirus infection. TCRdb ran MiXCR on the reads and lists one entry per CDR3 protein. This sample has 90,000 to 110,000 distinct CDR3 sequences, with approximately 28% found just once. Their antigens remain unidentified. The material sequenced was CD8+ T cells from cultured PBMCs, taken from culture after CMV antigen stimulation. All receptors derive from a human donor in good health (CMV status not recorded). Some clones in this sample may be carry-over from other donors' samples.

This sequence joins TRBV6-1 and TRBJ2-7; the D gene could be TRBD1 or TRBD2 (7 bases each). The V gene's germline CDR1 is MNHNS and CDR2 SASEGT. The V end lost 0 bases, the J end lost 2 bases, and 14 bases lay between the germline ends. The CDR3 totals 16 residues. The CDR3 spells CASSEAGGGLTYEQYF. For the CDR3, the DNA is TGTGCCAGCAGTGAAGCGGGAGGGGGCTTGACCTACGAGCAGTACTTC.

This clonotype was observed once. This CDR3 reads CASGTEAFF. In DNA form, the CDR3 reads TGTGCCAGCGGGACTGAAGCTTTCTTT. The J gene is TRBJ1-1, the V gene TRBV7-6; no clear D. This CDR3 contains 9 residues. Germline V lookup: CDR1 SGHVS, CDR2 FNYEAQ. V dropped 8 bases and J dropped 5 bases, with 3 bases sitting between them.

J is TRBJ2-7 and V is TRBV7-6; the D call may be TRBD1 or TRBD2 (6 bases each). CDR1 is SGHVS, CDR2 FNYEAQ, per germline. The CDR3 covers 15 residues. V lost 2 bases and J 1 base, leaving 12 bases between the germline ends. The CDR3: CASSLRGTDSYEQYF. CDR3 nucleotides: TGTGCCAGCAGCTTAAGGGGGACTGATTCCTACGAGCAGTACTTC.

J is TRBJ2-5 and V is TRBV19; perhaps TRBD2 as D (5 bases). V lost 3 bases, J lost 5 bases, and 7 bases lay in between. CDR3 length: 12 amino acids. Germline CDR1 is LNHDA and CDR2 is SQIVND (reference sequence). The CDR3 DNA reads as TGTGCCAGTAGTATTGGGAGTGAGACCCAGTACTTC. This encodes CASSIGSETQYF.

A few counts support this clonotype. The chain couples TRBV11-1 to TRBJ2-7; D might be TRBD1 (6 bases). Germline lookup yields CDR1 SGHAT and CDR2 FQDESV (reference sequence). With 5 bases removed from V and 0 bases from J, the gap between germline ends came to 14 bases. This CDR3 spans 15 amino acids. CDR3 in amino acids: CASSPPGTTSYEQYF. The DNA of the CDR3 is TGTGCCAGCAGCCCACCCGGGACAACCTCCTACGAGCAGTACTTC.

This clonotype occurred a few times. This chain joins TRBV7-8 and TRBJ2-5; D is uncertain. The V end was cut by 3 bases, the J end by 5 bases, with 10 bases between. The CDR3 has 13 amino acids. Germline CDR1 and CDR2: SGHVS and FQNEAQ. CDR3 in amino acids: CASSFGPRETQYF. The CDR3 DNA reads TGTGCCAGCAGCTTCGGACCTCGGGAGACCCAGTACTTC.

This clonotype has a handful of counts. The DNA for the CDR3 is TGTGCCAGCAGTGTCCGGGACAGGGCTAGCACCGGGGAGCTGTTTTTT. Its protein product is CASSVRDRASTGELFF. The chain uses TRBV12-3 or TRBV12-4 and TRBJ2-2; 9 bases are a match to TRBD1. Unmatched junction bases numbered 8, after V lost 5 bases and J lost 4 bases. The CDR3 covers 16 residues.

The J gene is TRBJ1-1, the V gene TRBV5-4; 9 nucleotides agree with TRBD1. The CDR3 contains 14 residues. The V segment lost 7 bases and the J segment 5 bases; nucleotides outside the gene matches: 9. Per germline, CDR1 SGHNT and CDR2 YYREEE (reference sequence). CDR3 DNA sequence: TGTGCCAGCGGACTACAGGGGGCAACGACTGAAGCTTTCTTT. It codes for CASGLQGATTEAFF.

This clonotype turned up a few times. V and J are TRBV12-3 or TRBV12-4 and TRBJ2-2, with D perhaps TRBD1 or TRBD2 (6 bases each). Between the trimmed V and J ends, which lost 3 bases and 6 bases, there was a span of 8 bases. The CDR3 covers 13 residues. CDR3: CASSLGGAGELFF. CDR3 nucleotide sequence: TGTGCCAGCAGTTTGGGGGGCGCCGGGGAGCTGTTTTTT.

This sequence joins TRBV7-6 and TRBJ2-4; no clear D gene. V lost 5 bases to trimming and J lost 0 bases, with 8 bases between them. Germline V gives CDR1 SGHVS, CDR2 FNYEAQ. CDR3 length: 14 residues. The CDR3 coding sequence is TGTGCCAGCAGCCCCGAGCTAGCCAAAAACATTCAGTACTTC. Translation gives CASSPELAKNIQYF.

In this sample, this clonotype turned up once. The chain employs TRBV29-1 and TRBJ2-1; 12 nucleotides match TRBD2. Unmatched junction bases numbered 9, after V lost 1 base and J lost 2 bases. This CDR3 has 18 amino acids. Germline assignment: CDR1 SQVTM and CDR2 ANQGSEA. Here the CDR3 reads CSVEGLPSGGAAYNEQFF. CDR3 nucleotide sequence: TGCAGCGTTGAAGGTTTGCCTAGCGGGGGGGCCGCCTACAATGAGCAGTTCTTC.

This clonotype occurred a few times. CDR3 nucleotide sequence: TGTGCCAGTCAGGGGGGGAATGAGCAGTTCTTC. Protein: CASQGGNEQFF. This chain uses TRBV2 with TRBJ2-1; either TRBD1 or TRBD2 may supply D (7 bases each). The CDR3 is 11 residues long. V was trimmed by 9 bases and J by 7 bases, leaving 10 bases between them. Germline V gene sequence: CDR1 SNHLY, CDR2 FYNNEI.

This clonotype was picked up a small number of times. The chain links TRBV2 to TRBJ1-6; no firm D call. This CDR3 has 14 amino acids. Between the trimmed V and J ends, which lost 1 base and 10 bases, there was a span of 11 bases. Per the germline V gene, CDR1 is SNHLY and CDR2 is FYNNEI. The CDR3 DNA sequence: TGTGCCAGCAGTGAAGGGGCAGGTCCCTCACCCCTCCACTTT. Encoded protein: CASSEGAGPSPLHF.

The chain couples TRBV24-1 to TRBJ2-5, with 9 positions matching TRBD2. The CDR3 sequence is 17 residues long. The V and J ends lost 5 bases and 2 bases, in that order; junction bases with no gene match: 11. The germline V gene has CDR1 KGHDR and CDR2 SFDVKD. Written as DNA, the CDR3 is TGTGCCACCAGTGTGCTAGCGGGACCGACACGACAAGAGACCCAGTACTTC. This gives the protein CATSVLAGPTRQETQYF.

This clonotype was detected a few times. This sequence joins TRBV12-3 or TRBV12-4 and TRBJ1-3; 7 bases fit TRBD1. The CDR3 extends over 12 amino acids. V lost 7 bases, J lost 4 bases, and 1 base stayed unmatched. For the CDR3, the DNA is TGTGCCAGCATGGGACAGGGAAACACCATATATTTT. Translation: CASMGQGNTIYF.

This clonotype was counted many times. The V gene is TRBV5-4, the J gene TRBJ2-3; TRBD2 matches 8 bases. CDR3 size: 19 residues. Germline loops: CDR1 SGHNT, CDR2 YYREEE (reference sequence). V shed 0 bases and J 0 bases; nucleotides not matched to a gene: 12. CDR3 sequence reads: CASSLDSGGGTSSTDTQYF. The CDR3 DNA reads TGTGCCAGCAGCTTGGATTCGGGGGGGGGGACCTCTAGCACAGATACGCAGTATTTT.

This clonotype was seen many times. The rearrangement links TRBV7-6 to TRBJ2-7; 7 nucleotides line up with TRBD1. J gave up 6 bases and V 6 bases, and 5 bases lay outside the gene matches. This CDR3 contains 12 residues. Germline V lookup: CDR1 SGHVS, CDR2 FNYEAQ. CDR3 region: CASSTGAAEQYF. As DNA, the CDR3 is TGTGCCAGCAGTACAGGGGCGGCCGAGCAGTACTTC.

This sequence joins TRBV13 and TRBJ2-7; 7 bases line up with TRBD1. The junction had 8 bases not matched to a gene; V was cut back by 3 bases and J by 3 bases. Looked up from germline, CDR1 is PRHDT and CDR2 is FYEKMQ (reference sequence). The length of the CDR3 is 15 residues. Here the CDR3 reads CASSFEGGYNYEQYF. CDR3 sequence (DNA): TGTGCCAGCAGCTTTGAAGGGGGCTACAACTACGAGCAGTACTTC.

This chain uses TRBV12-3 or TRBV12-4 with TRBJ1-5; no definite D call. The CDR3 spans 14 residues. V was clipped by 6 bases and J by 5 bases, with 14 bases between them. The CDR3 nucleotides are TGTGCCAGCAGCTCCAAGGAGGGCGATCAGCCCCAGCATTTT. It is translated as CASSSKEGDQPQHF.

This clonotype showed up many times. This sequence joins TRBV7-2 and TRBJ2-2; D call uncertain. Germline CDR1 is SGHTA and CDR2 is FQGNSA. The CDR3 runs 14 residues. V was trimmed by 3 bases and J by 2 bases, leaving 7 bases between them. CDR3 sequence: CASSFSGNTGELFF. DNA of the CDR3: TGTGCCAGCAGCTTTTCAGGAAACACCGGGGAGCTGTTTTTT.

The chain couples TRBV16 to TRBJ2-7, with 8 bases aligning to TRBD1. The trim removed 1 base at V and 1 base at J, leaving 9 bases unmatched. The CDR3 totals 17 residues. Germline V gene sequence: CDR1 KGHSY, CDR2 FQNENV. The CDR3 spells CASSQYVRDRTSYEQYF. The CDR3 nucleotides are TGTGCCAGCAGCCAATACGTCAGGGACAGGACATCCTACGAGCAGTACTTC.

The sample holds a few counts of this clonotype. V and J are TRBV7-6 and TRBJ2-1; 8 positions agree with TRBD1. The V gene's germline CDR1 is SGHVS and CDR2 FNYEAQ. The CDR3 covers 16 residues. The V and J ends lost 0 bases and 6 bases, in that order; junction bases with no gene match: 7. The CDR3 DNA reads TGTGCCAGCAGCTTAGCGGGGACAGGAAGATCCAATGAGCAGTTCTTC. It is translated as CASSLAGTGRSNEQFF.

This clonotype came up many times. Here the CDR3 reads CASSLVGQFSEYF. CDR3 in DNA: TGTGCCAGCAGCTTAGTAGGACAATTTAGCGAGTACTTC. This chain uses TRBV7-8 with TRBJ2-5; D may match TRBD1 or TRBD2 (5 bases each). The ends were cut back, 1 base at V and 12 bases at J, with 15 bases in the middle. The CDR3 has 13 amino acids. Per germline, CDR1 SGHVS and CDR2 FQNEAQ. Based on the CDR3 plus reference TRBV7-8 and TRBJ2-5, the full variable domain is GAGVSQSPRYKVAKRGQDVALRCDPISGHVSLFWYQQALGQGPEFLTYFQNEAQLDKSGLPSDRFFAERPEGSVSTLKIQRTQQEDSAVYLCASSLVGQFSEYFGPGTRLLVL.

This clonotype showed up just once. The chain uses TRBV2 and TRBJ1-4; D may be TRBD1 (5 bases). Trimming removed 6 bases at V and 4 bases at J, with 12 bases between. CDR1 and CDR2 from the germline V gene are SNHLY and FYNNEI. CDR3 length: 14 residues. The CDR3 DNA reads TGTGCCAGCAGGCGGGACGGCCTTAATGAAAAACTGTTTTTT. This translates into CASRRDGLNEKLFF.

The chain has TRBV11-3 and TRBJ2-2; 10 nucleotides line up with TRBD1. J gave up 2 bases and V 5 bases, and 5 bases lay outside the gene matches. CDR1 is SGHNT and CDR2 is YENEEA in the germline V gene. The CDR3 is made up of 16 amino acids. Here the CDR3 reads CASSAGQGENTGELFF. CDR3 in DNA: TGTGCCAGCAGCGCCGGACAGGGGGAAAACACCGGGGAGCTGTTTTTT.

This clonotype occurred many times. J is TRBJ2-3 and V is TRBV6-2 or TRBV6-3; 10 bases are a match to TRBD2. This CDR3 region has 15 residues. Germline assignment: CDR1 MNHEY and CDR2 SVGEGT. With 8 bases clipped from V and 5 bases from J, the junction kept 10 bases outside the gene matches. The CDR3 here is CASRRILAGIDTQYF. The CDR3 nucleotides read TGTGCCAGCCGAAGAATACTAGCGGGGATAGATACGCAGTATTTT.

This chain joins TRBV19 and TRBJ2-1; no reliable D call. V lost 2 bases, J lost 5 bases, and 7 bases lay in between. This CDR3 is built from 13 residues. Germline CDR1 LNHDA, CDR2 SQIVND (reference sequence). CDR3 in DNA: TGTGCCAGTAGTATAAGGTTGCACAATGAGCAGTTCTTC. This codes for CASSIRLHNEQFF.

This clonotype was recorded many times. The rearrangement uses TRBV7-8 and TRBJ2-3, with TRBD2 as a possible D gene (6 bases). Germline lookup yields CDR1 SGHVS and CDR2 FQNEAQ. The CDR3 loop spans 15 amino acids. Trimming left V 4 bases short and J 5 bases short, with 16 bases between. The CDR3 sequence: CASSSASGLQDTQYF. The CDR3 DNA reads TGTGCCAGCAGCTCAGCCTCGGGACTTCAAGATACGCAGTATTTT.

This clonotype was recorded many times. The rearrangement links TRBV12-5 to TRBJ1-2; D unresolved. Trimming shortened V by 1 base and J by 2 bases, and 14 bases separated the two germline ends. Germline assignment: CDR1 LGHNT and CDR2 FRNRAP. This CDR3 has 16 amino acids. The CDR3 sequence is CASGLEHGRTNYGYTF. The CDR3 nucleotides read TGTGCTAGTGGTTTGGAGCATGGACGGACGAACTATGGCTACACCTTC.

This clonotype was counted a few times. The V call is TRBV24-1, the J call TRBJ2-3; unclear D gene. In germline, CDR1 is KGHDR, CDR2 SFDVKD. CDR3 length: 19 residues. Trimming stripped 1 base from V and 2 bases from J, with 21 bases between. The CDR3 region is CATSDFGYSSGSYTDTQYF. In DNA, the CDR3 is TGTGCCACCAGTGATTTCGGCTACTCCTCGGGTAGCTACACAGATACGCAGTATTTT.

The chain carries TRBV6-5 and TRBJ2-3; TRBD2 agrees at 7 bases. Germline V gene data show CDR1 as MNHEY and CDR2 as SVGAGI. The length of the CDR3 is 16 residues. The ends lost 4 bases at V and 1 base at J; junction bases unmatched: 8. This CDR3 reads CASSSQAGSRTDTQYF. CDR3 in DNA: TGTGCCAGCAGTTCCCAAGCGGGGAGTCGCACAGATACGCAGTATTTT.

The chain employs TRBV7-6 and TRBJ2-7; D is perhaps TRBD2 (5 bases). Trimming left V 0 bases short and J 6 bases short, with 9 bases between. The CDR3 runs 13 residues. Per the germline V gene, CDR1 is SGHVS and CDR2 is FNYEAQ. CDR3 sequence reads: CASSLAPAGEQYF. The CDR3 DNA is TGTGCCAGCAGCTTAGCCCCGGCGGGCGAGCAGTACTTC. The full variable domain, in which reference TRBV7-6 and TRBJ2-7 provide the parts outside the CDR3, is GAGVSQSPRYKVTKRGQDVALRCDPISGHVSLYWYRQALGQGPEFLTYFNYEAQQDKSGLPNDRFSAERPEGSISTLTIQRTEQRDSAMYRCASSLAPAGEQYFGPGTRLTVT.